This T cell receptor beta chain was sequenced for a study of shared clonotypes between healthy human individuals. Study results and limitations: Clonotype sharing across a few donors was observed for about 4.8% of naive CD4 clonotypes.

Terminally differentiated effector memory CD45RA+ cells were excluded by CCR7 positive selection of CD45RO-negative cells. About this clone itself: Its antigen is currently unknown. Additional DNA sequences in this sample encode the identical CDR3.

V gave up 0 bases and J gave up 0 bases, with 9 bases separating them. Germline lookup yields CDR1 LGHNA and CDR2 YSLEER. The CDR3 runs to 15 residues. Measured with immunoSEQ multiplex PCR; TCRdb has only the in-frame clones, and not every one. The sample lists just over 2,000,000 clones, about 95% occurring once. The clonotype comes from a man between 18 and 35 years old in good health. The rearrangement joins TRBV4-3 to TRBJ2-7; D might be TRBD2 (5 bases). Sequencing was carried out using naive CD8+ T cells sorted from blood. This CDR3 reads CASSQDRGGSYEQYF. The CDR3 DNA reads TGCGCCAGCAGCCAAGATCGAGGAGGCTCCTACGAGCAGTACTTC.